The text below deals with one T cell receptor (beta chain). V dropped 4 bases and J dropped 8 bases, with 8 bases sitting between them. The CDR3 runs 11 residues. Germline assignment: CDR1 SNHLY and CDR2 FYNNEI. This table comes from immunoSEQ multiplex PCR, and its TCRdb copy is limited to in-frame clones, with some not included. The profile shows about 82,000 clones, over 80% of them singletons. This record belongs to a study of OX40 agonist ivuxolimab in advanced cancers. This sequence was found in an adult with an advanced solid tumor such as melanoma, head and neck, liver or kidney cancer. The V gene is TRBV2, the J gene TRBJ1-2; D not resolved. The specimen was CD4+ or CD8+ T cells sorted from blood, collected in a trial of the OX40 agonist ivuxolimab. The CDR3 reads CASSVGGGYTF. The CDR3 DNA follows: TGTGCCAGCAGTGTGGGAGGGGGCTACACCTTC.